What follows are 26 T cell receptor beta chains derived from one specimen sequenced in a study of OX40 agonist ivuxolimab in advanced cancers. Sequencing was performed with immunoSEQ multiplex PCR; in TCRdb, only in-frame clones are kept and a portion is missing. The sample has about 95,000 clones, around 85% seen once. The source material was CD4+ or CD8+ T cells sorted from blood, sampled in a trial of the OX40 agonist ivuxolimab. The receptors were gathered from an adult with an advanced solid tumor such as melanoma, head and neck, liver or kidney cancer.

Here the CDR3 reads CASSKASGNTDTQYF. The CDR3 nucleotides are TGTGCCAGCTCAAAAGCTAGCGGAAACACAGATACGCAGTATTTT. This chain uses TRBV18 with TRBJ2-3, with 7 bases identical to TRBD2. Germline CDR1 reads KGHSH; CDR2 reads LQKENI. After removal of 5 bases from V and 2 bases from J, the junction contained 7 bases not matched to a gene. CDR3 length equals 15 residues.

The chain couples TRBV19 to TRBJ1-5; 10 bases match TRBD1. The CDR3 contains 17 residues. Trimming removed 6 bases from V and 5 bases from J; junction bases left unmatched: 13. Germline assignment: CDR1 LNHDA and CDR2 SQIVND (reference sequence). The CDR3 DNA sequence: TGTGCCAGTAGCAGAGGCCGGGACAGGGGTGCGGATCAGCCCCAGCATTTT. It is translated as CASSRGRDRGADQPQHF. Using reference TRBV19 and TRBJ1-5 for the parts outside the CDR3, the full variable domain is DGGITQSPKYLFRKEGQNVTLSCEQNLNHDAMYWYRQDPGQGLRLIYYSQIVNDFQKGDIAEGYSVSREKKESFPLTVTSAQKNPTAFYLCASSRGRDRGADQPQHFGDGTRLSIL.

This clone was found a few times. The V call is TRBV7-9, the J call TRBJ2-1; unclear D gene. Trimming removed 5 bases from V and 6 bases from J, with 8 bases in between. The CDR3 runs to 12 residues. Germline values: CDR1 SEHNR, CDR2 FQNEAQ (reference sequence). CDR3 sequence reads: CASSRDINEQFF. The CDR3 DNA sequence: TGTGCCAGCAGCCGAGATATCAATGAGCAGTTCTTC.

J is TRBJ2-1 and V is TRBV7-3; the D gene is possibly TRBD1 (5 bases). The CDR3 has 15 residues. CDR1 and CDR2 (germline): SGHTA, FQGTGA. Between the trimmed V and J ends, which lost 4 bases and 5 bases, there was a span of 15 bases. In DNA form, the CDR3 reads TGTGCCAGCAGCTCCCAGGGCCCGGAGAACAATGAGCAGTTCTTC. Encoded protein: CASSSQGPENNEQFF.

The chain recombines TRBV6-1 with TRBJ2-2; 8 bases align to TRBD1. CDR3 size: 16 residues. V was pared by 4 bases and J by 2 bases, with 6 bases of the junction left unmatched. Germline assignment: CDR1 MNHNS and CDR2 SASEGT. The CDR3 sequence is CASSAQGTGNTGELFF. In nucleotides, the CDR3 is TGTGCCAGCAGTGCTCAAGGGACAGGTAACACCGGGGAGCTGTTTTTT.

The chain links TRBV2 to TRBJ2-7, with 7 nucleotides matching TRBD1. V shed 7 bases and J 0 bases; nucleotides not matched to a gene: 9. Looked up from germline, CDR1 is SNHLY and CDR2 is FYNNEI. This CDR3 is 15 amino acids long. CDR3 nucleotide sequence: TGTGCCAGCAAGCTCGAAGGGACAGTCTCCTACGAGCAGTACTTC. Its translation: CASKLEGTVSYEQYF.

J is TRBJ1-4 and V is TRBV19, with 8 positions matching TRBD1. V shed 6 bases, J shed 0 bases, and the junction held 9 bases outside the gene matches. Germline CDR1 reads LNHDA; CDR2 reads SQIVND (reference sequence). The CDR3 has 17 amino acids. CDR3 protein: CASSRRDRTATNEKLFF. The CDR3 DNA is TGTGCCAGTAGCCGGCGGGACAGGACCGCAACTAATGAAAAACTGTTTTTT.

This chain links TRBV9 with TRBJ2-6, with 7 positions matching TRBD1. Unmatched junction bases numbered 2, after V lost 2 bases and J lost 0 bases. Germline V gene lookup returns CDR1 SGDLS and CDR2 YYNGEE. This CDR3 has 16 amino acids. The CDR3 protein is CASSVDRNSGANVLTF. In DNA, the CDR3 is TGTGCCAGCAGCGTGGACAGGAACTCTGGGGCCAACGTCCTGACTTTC.

The chain couples TRBV4-1 to TRBJ1-3; no clear D. The ends were cut back, 1 base at V and 0 bases at J, with 7 bases in the middle. Germline CDR1 reads MGHRA; CDR2 reads YSYEKL. CDR3 length equals 15 residues. CDR3 sequence (DNA): TGCGCCAGCAGCCAAGGATCAGGCTCTGGAAACACCATATATTTT. This codes for CASSQGSGSGNTIYF.

This clone has only a few counts. The chain uses TRBV4-3 and TRBJ2-1; D not certain. The V gene lost 0 bases and the J gene lost 8 bases, with 17 bases spanning the gap. Germline V lookup: CDR1 LGHNA, CDR2 YSLEER. CDR3 length: 16 residues. In nucleotides, the CDR3 is TGCGCCAGCAGCCAAGAGCTTCCGAAAGAAGGGTATGAGCAGTTCTTC. Translation: CASSQELPKEGYEQFF.

The rearrangement joins TRBV2 to TRBJ1-5; D is unresolved. Deletions cut 7 bases from V and 3 bases from J, with 10 bases between. Germline V CDR1 and CDR2: SNHLY, FYNNEI. The CDR3 length is 13 residues. CDR3 DNA sequence: TGTGCCAGCAAAAGGACGTTCAATCAGCCCCAGCATTTT. The encoded protein is CASKRTFNQPQHF.

J is TRBJ1-1 and V is TRBV11-2; the D gene is possibly TRBD1 (5 bases). The V end was cut by 1 base, the J end by 11 bases, with 11 bases between. CDR3 length: 12 amino acids. CDR1 and CDR2 from the germline V gene are SGHAT and FQNNGV. The CDR3 region is CASSLGRGPAFF. CDR3 sequence (DNA): TGTGCCAGCAGCTTAGGGCGGGGACCGGCTTTCTTT.

The chain recombines TRBV30 with TRBJ2-3; TRBD2 aligns across 7 bases. The CDR3 loop spans 14 amino acids. Germline V CDR1 and CDR2: GTSNPN, SVGIG (reference sequence). V lost 1 base to trimming and J lost 5 bases; unmatched junction nucleotides: 6. The CDR3 spells CAWSEIGGGDTQYF. The CDR3 bases are TGTGCCTGGAGTGAAATTGGGGGGGGAGATACGCAGTATTTT.

This sequence joins TRBV13 and TRBJ1-1; D remains ambiguous. V was trimmed by 0 bases and J by 0 bases, leaving 8 bases between them. The CDR3 contains 15 residues. Germline V gene sequence: CDR1 PRHDT, CDR2 FYEKMQ (reference sequence). CDR3: CASSLGRSMNTEAFF. In nucleotides, the CDR3 is TGTGCCAGCAGCTTAGGCAGGTCAATGAACACTGAAGCTTTCTTT.

The chain carries TRBV5-1 and TRBJ2-1, with D tentatively TRBD2 (5 bases). V lost 4 bases and J lost 3, with 17 bases in between. The CDR3 extends over 16 amino acids. CDR1 and CDR2 from the germline V gene are SGHRS and YFSETQ. As DNA, the CDR3 is TGCGCCAGCAGCAGTGCCCCAGCGGACCTCTACAATGAGCAGTTCTTC. This encodes CASSSAPADLYNEQFF.

Only a few counts were recorded for this clone. At one end, the junction sequence differs from germline, possibly due to a read error. The chain recombines TRBV7-8 with TRBJ2-7, with TRBD1 matching 8 bases. Looked up from germline, CDR1 is SGHVS and CDR2 is FQNEAQ. The CDR3 runs 12 residues. The CDR3 coding sequence is TGTGCCAGCAGCTTAGGGGGGGACAGGAAGAACTTC. It yields the protein CASSLGGDRKNF.

This clone was seen more than once but under ten times. V usage is TRBV28 and J usage is TRBJ1-5; D perhaps matches TRBD1 (6 bases). The ends were cut back, 6 bases at V and 6 bases at J, with 18 bases in the middle. The germline V gene encodes CDR1 MDHEN and CDR2 SYDVKM. The CDR3 runs 15 residues. The DNA for the CDR3 is TGTGCCAGCAGCCCTGAGGGGGGGCTGAGTCAGCCCCAGCATTTT. It encodes CASSPEGGLSQPQHF.

This CDR3 is CSLSLGMNTEAFF. As DNA, the CDR3 is TGCAGCCTCAGCCTGGGAATGAACACTGAAGCTTTCTTT. The chain recombines TRBV29-1 with TRBJ1-1; no reliable D call. CDR3 size: 13 residues. Between the trimmed V and J ends, which lost 8 bases and 0 bases, there was a span of 13 bases. Per germline, CDR1 SQVTM and CDR2 ANQGSEA.

The chain employs TRBV5-5 and TRBJ1-2; D gene uncertain. V lost 0 bases to trimming and J lost 3 bases, with 6 bases between them. The CDR3 is made up of 13 amino acids. Germline V gene lookup returns CDR1 SGHKS and CDR2 YYEKEE (reference sequence). CDR3 in DNA: TGTGCCAGCAGCTTGGCCGGGGACTATGGCTACACCTTC. It specifies CASSLAGDYGYTF.

Comment on this clone: The sample holds other DNA sequences that translate to the same CDR3. The rearrangement uses TRBV7-9 and TRBJ2-7, with D possibly being TRBD1 or TRBD2 (5 bases each). The CDR3 covers 13 residues. Germline values: CDR1 SEHNR, CDR2 FQNEAQ (reference sequence). V was trimmed by 5 bases and J by 2 bases, leaving 10 bases between them. CDR3 loop: CASSPKGPYEQYF. CDR3 nucleotide sequence: TGTGCCAGCAGCCCCAAGGGACCCTACGAGCAGTACTTC.

The J gene is TRBJ2-7, the V gene TRBV20-1; a possible D gene is TRBD2 (6 bases). Trimming took 5 bases from V and 2 from J, leaving 7 bases between them. The length of the CDR3 is 11 residues. The germline V gene encodes CDR1 DFQATT and CDR2 SNEGSKA (reference sequence). CDR3 bases: TGCAGTGCTGCTAGCGCCTACGAGCAGTACTTC. It is translated as CSAASAYEQYF.

This sequence joins TRBV9 and TRBJ1-1, with D unresolved. The CDR3 loop spans 14 amino acids. The germline V gene encodes CDR1 SGDLS and CDR2 YYNGEE. V was cut by 0 bases and J by 3 bases, with 9 bases left in between. CDR3 coding DNA: TGTGCCAGCAGCGTAGCTGGAGACGACACTGAAGCTTTCTTT. Encoded protein: CASSVAGDDTEAFF.

V gene TRBV14 combines with J gene TRBJ2-7, with a weak D call TRBD1 (5 bases). Germline loops: CDR1 SGHDN, CDR2 FVKESK. V was clipped by 4 bases and J by 3 bases, with 10 bases between them. The CDR3 consists of 13 residues. This chain's CDR3 is CASSLWGYYEQYF. The CDR3 coding sequence is TGTGCCAGCAGCCTATGGGGCTACTACGAGCAGTACTTC.

The chain recombines TRBV9 with TRBJ1-1, with no clear D. Trimming stripped 0 bases from V and 1 base from J, with 4 bases between. In germline, CDR1 is SGDLS, CDR2 YYNGEE. The CDR3 is 13 residues long. The CDR3 region has the DNA TGTGCCAGCAGCGTAGCAGAGAACACTGAAGCTTTCTTT. This translates into CASSVAENTEAFF.

The V and J genes are TRBV10-3 and TRBJ1-3; TRBD1 aligns across 11 bases. Per the germline V gene, CDR1 is ENHRY and CDR2 is SYGVKD. Trimming at V came to 6 bases and at J to 1 base, leaving 23 bases not matched to a gene. The CDR3 is 22 amino acids. CDR3 sequence reads: CAISRKAMDRGRFNISGNTIYF. The CDR3 region has the DNA TGTGCCATCAGCCGTAAAGCGATGGACAGGGGGCGCTTTAATATTTCTGGAAACACCATATATTTT.

V is TRBV7-8 and J is TRBJ2-1; D remains ambiguous. This CDR3 is 18 amino acids long. Trimming left V 4 bases short and J 2 bases short, with 21 bases between. CDR1 and CDR2 from the germline V gene are SGHVS and FQNEAQ. This CDR3 is CASSSIGGPQHPYNEQFF. The CDR3, as DNA: TGTGCCAGCAGCTCCATAGGTGGACCCCAACACCCCTACAATGAGCAGTTCTTC.